This is a list of T cell receptor beta chains from one sample in a study of T cell clusters in autoimmune cytopenias. With the multiplex PCR reads reprocessed, TCRdb shows one record per CDR3 protein and no DNA. This sample's table reports thousands of distinct CDR3 sequences. What was sequenced was peripheral blood. These receptors all come from a human donor with an autoimmune cytopenia or autoimmune hepatitis (not recorded which). The CDR3 runs from the conserved cysteine through the conserved F or W. Clone size is stated in some rows and not others, as once, few, many or a class when expanded.

TRBV6-2/TRBV6-3	TRBJ2-2	medium-sized	CASTTGAGELFF
TRBV24-1	TRBJ1-2	.	CATSDGGQVGLYGYTF
TRBV6-2/TRBV6-3	TRBJ2-1	medium-sized	CASSFSGGNEQFF
TRBV15	TRBJ1-5	medium-sized	CATSRDVDRGNQPQHF
TRBV6-2/TRBV6-3	TRBJ2-7	.	CASSDRTSATYEQYF
TRBV5-4	TRBJ2-7	medium-sized	CASSAGQYEQYF
TRBV5-4	TRBJ1-1	.	CASSLEPNTEAFF
TRBV7-3	TRBJ1-5	.	CASSPGGNQPQHF
TRBV12-3/TRBV12-4	TRBJ1-2	medium-sized	CASSQSPGQVSRDGYTF
TRBV6-1	TRBJ1-1	medium-sized	CASSEAEEGTEAFF
TRBV4-1	TRBJ1-1	.	CASRPEVFIGYTEAFF
TRBV29-1	TRBJ2-2	large	CSVDDVGANTGELFF
TRBV6-5	TRBJ1-5	medium-sized	CASSPDREAQPQHF
TRBV12-3/TRBV12-4	TRBJ2-3	medium-sized	CASSLTSDTDTQYF
TRBV12-5	TRBJ2-5	.	CASGLRQGGRETQYF
TRBV7-9	TRBJ2-2	.	CASSPQGYPTGELFF
TRBV9	TRBJ1-3	.	CASSPQVTRNTIYF
TRBV7-6	TRBJ2-7	medium-sized	CASSPRDRGHEQYF
TRBV15	TRBJ2-7	medium-sized	CATSRDWDSSYEQYF
TRBV5-4	TRBJ2-7	medium-sized	CASSLILKGTGMNEQYF
TRBV29-1	TRBJ2-5	medium-sized	CSVEVTPGETQYF
TRBV4-2	TRBJ1-1	.	CASSSYRGSLNTEAFF
TRBV29-1	TRBJ1-1	medium-sized	CSAGQQNTEAFF
TRBV28	TRBJ2-4	.	CASNPPAKNIQYF
TRBV30	TRBJ1-2	.	CAWSVQGAAGYTF
TRBV5-5	TRBJ1-5	medium-sized	CASSLEGGWGNQPQHF
TRBV10-3	TRBJ1-2	medium-sized	CAISDPGGYGYTF
TRBV20-1	TRBJ1-2	.	CSARDQGRQGYTF
TRBV24-1	TRBJ2-1	.	CATSAPDRGSNEQFF
TRBV7-2	TRBJ1-2	medium-sized	CASSLTGGIYGYTF
TRBV5-1	TRBJ2-5	.	CASSLNGYQETQYF
TRBV10-3	TRBJ1-4	.	CAISERAFDRGDLEKLFF
TRBV6-2/TRBV6-3	TRBJ2-3	medium-sized	CASSSRLVPDTQYF
TRBV5-1	TRBJ2-1	.	CASSMGQGILDEQFF
TRBV4-3	TRBJ2-1	.	CASSQDFGGYEQFF
TRBV6-6	TRBJ2-3	medium-sized	CASSYFLTDTQYF
TRBV5-5	TRBJ2-5	medium-sized	CASSLRTMSETQYF
TRBV30	TRBJ1-1	medium-sized	CAWTTMQIYTEAFF
TRBV4-2	TRBJ2-7	.	CASSQLGTGSYEQYF
TRBV20-1	TRBJ1-2	.	CSARVPLDRGSGGYTF
TRBV27	TRBJ2-6	large	CASSGREGFSGANVLTF
TRBV27	TRBJ2-1	medium-sized	CASSLRAGSYNEQFF
TRBV12-3/TRBV12-4	TRBJ2-1	medium-sized	CASKHGTTYNEQFF
TRBV12-3/TRBV12-4	TRBJ2-3	.	CASSLADTDTQYF
TRBV9	TRBJ2-1	.	CASSVVAWGLSEQFF
TRBV27	TRBJ1-6	.	CASRTPGQNNSPLHF
TRBV10-3	TRBJ2-5	medium-sized	CAISDPGLAGGETQYF
TRBV7-3	TRBJ1-1	.	CASSLGEGTEAFF